This T cell receptor (beta chain) was captured by sequencing in a study of graft-versus-host responses after intestinal transplantation. General study results and limits: GvH clones turned up in recipient marrow; some had shown up first in ileum or blood.

Sequencing used immunoSEQ multiplex PCR; TCRdb keeps in-frame clones, though not all of them. This table has approximately 110,000 clones, 90% to 95% appearing once. The ends lost 0 bases at V and 8 bases at J; junction bases unmatched: 10. Germline V gene data show CDR1 as GTSNPN and CDR2 as SVGIG (reference sequence). CDR3 size: 17 residues. In the case of this clone: What it recognizes is unknown.

The clonotype was recovered from a human donor who was the organ donor for an intestinal transplant. Sample: unstimulated CD4+ T cells sorted from spleen or lymph node cells, taken before transplant. The rearrangement uses TRBV30 and TRBJ2-1; the match to TRBD2 covers 13 bases. The CDR3 region has the DNA TGTGCCTGGAGTGTCGCTCGAACTAGCGGGAGGGCCGATGAGCAGTTCTTC. It encodes CAWSVARTSGRADEQFF.